Below, 30 T cell receptor beta chains from the same sample are listed, as sequenced in a study of cytotoxic CD8 clonotypes in ibrutinib-treated CLL. The method was immunoSEQ multiplex PCR; TCRdb's version includes in-frame clones alone and lacks a portion of them. This sample carries approximately 200,000 clones, 72% of them seen once, and the ten largest clones take about an eighth. Sequenced material: PBMCs, taken after 24 months of ibrutinib treatment. The origin of the receptors is a human donor with chronic lymphocytic leukemia.

J is TRBJ2-6 and V is TRBV18; 9 bases are a match to TRBD1. The germline gives CDR1 KGHSH, CDR2 LQKENI. This CDR3 contains 17 residues. V was clipped by 5 bases and J by 4 bases; unmatched bases: 9. CDR3 sequence: CASSMSGTGQGANVLTF. DNA of the CDR3: TGTGCCAGCTCAATGTCCGGGACAGGGCAAGGGGCCAACGTCCTGACTTTC.

The rearrangement links TRBV7-9 to TRBJ2-3, with 10 positions matching TRBD1. The CDR3 extends over 15 amino acids. V lost 5 bases and J lost 1; bases outside the gene matches: 3. The germline V gene encodes CDR1 SEHNR and CDR2 FQNEAQ (reference sequence). CDR3 loop: CASSRGTGGTDTQYF. Here the CDR3 DNA reads TGTGCCAGCAGCAGGGGGACAGGGGGCACAGATACGCAGTATTTT.

This clone has only a few counts. The V call is TRBV2, the J call TRBJ2-7; no reliable D call. CDR1 is SNHLY, CDR2 FYNNEI, per germline. This CDR3 region has 13 residues. Trimming stripped 5 bases from V and 0 bases from J, with 8 bases between. The chain's CDR3 is CASSTVFSYEQYF. In nucleotides, the CDR3 is TGTGCCAGCAGTACCGTATTCTCCTACGAGCAGTACTTC.

The CDR3 loop is CASSSHEDQGAGSPLHF. CDR3 nucleotides: TGTGCCAGCAGCTCCCACGAAGATCAGGGGGCCGGATCACCCCTCCACTTT. The chain employs TRBV7-9 and TRBJ1-6; 8 nucleotides line up with TRBD1. After removal of 4 bases from V and 10 bases from J, the junction contained 15 bases not matched to a gene. The CDR3 has 17 amino acids. CDR1 SEHNR and CDR2 FQNEAQ come from the germline V gene (reference sequence).

The rearrangement joins TRBV11-3 to TRBJ2-7, with D tentatively TRBD1 (6 bases). Trimming stripped 5 bases from V and 6 bases from J, with 14 bases between. CDR1 and CDR2 from the germline V gene are SGHNT and YENEEA. The CDR3 spans 13 residues. The CDR3 protein is CASSAQGSGEQYF. CDR3 in DNA: TGTGCCAGCAGCGCACAGGGATCCGGCGAGCAGTACTTC.

The chain uses TRBV9 and TRBJ2-3; tentatively, D is TRBD2 (5 bases). Germline V gene data show CDR1 as SGDLS and CDR2 as YYNGEE. The germline V and J ends were trimmed by 2 bases and 5 bases, with 15 bases remaining between them. The CDR3 is made up of 15 amino acids. This chain's CDR3 is CASSVDGRGQDTQYF. The CDR3 nucleotides are TGTGCCAGCAGCGTCGACGGACGCGGGCAAGATACGCAGTATTTT.

The chain combines TRBV6-5 with TRBJ2-1; D possibly corresponds to TRBD2 (5 bases). Trimming shortened V by 6 bases and J by 1 base, and 13 bases separated the two germline ends. This CDR3 has 15 residues. Germline values: CDR1 MNHEY, CDR2 SVGAGI. The CDR3 region has the DNA TGTGCCAGCAGGCGTAACTGGAGGTCCTACAATGAGCAGTTCTTC. Its translation is CASRRNWRSYNEQFF.

The chain carries TRBV4-3 and TRBJ1-4; no clear D. Germline CDR1 LGHNA, CDR2 YSLEER. The CDR3 contains 14 residues. V lost 5 bases to trimming and J lost 5 bases, with 12 bases between them. The CDR3 reads CASSNGPSNEKLFF. CDR3 bases: TGCGCCAGCAGCAACGGACCCTCCAATGAAAAACTGTTTTTT.

The V and J genes are TRBV5-6 and TRBJ2-7; 8 bases map to TRBD2. V shed 4 bases, J shed 7 bases, and the junction held 10 bases outside the gene matches. This CDR3 comprises 14 residues. The germline gives CDR1 SGHDT, CDR2 YYEEEE. The CDR3 sequence is CASSGQGTSGEQYF. CDR3 sequence (DNA): TGTGCCAGCAGCGGGCAGGGGACTAGTGGTGAGCAGTACTTC.

The rearrangement joins TRBV30 to TRBJ2-7; 7 bases agree with TRBD2. The germline gives CDR1 GTSNPN, CDR2 SVGIG (reference sequence). Unmatched junction bases numbered 6, after V lost 0 bases and J lost 1 base. This CDR3 contains 15 residues. The CDR3 coding sequence is TGTGCCTGGAGTGTACGGGACTACCTATCCTACGAGCAGTACTTC. It yields the protein CAWSVRDYLSYEQYF.

V is TRBV5-1 and J is TRBJ2-3; 7 bases line up with TRBD2. The germline CDR1 and CDR2 sequences are SGHRS and YFSETQ. The length of the CDR3 is 16 residues. V lost 3 bases to trimming and J lost 4 bases; unmatched junction nucleotides: 11. CDR3 coding DNA: TGCGCCAGCAGCTACGGGACTACCCGAGTCCCAGATACGCAGTATTTT. Amino acid sequence: CASSYGTTRVPDTQYF.

CDR3: CATSRSPDFLRLFF. CDR3 nucleotides: TGTGCCACCAGCAGAAGTCCGGACTTTTTGCGGCTGTTTTTT. This chain links TRBV15 with TRBJ2-2; tentative D call: TRBD2 (5 bases). CDR1 and CDR2 (germline): LNHNV, YYDKDF (reference sequence). This CDR3 region has 14 residues. V was pared by 2 bases and J by 13 bases, with 17 bases between.

J is TRBJ2-1 and V is TRBV28; no firm D call. The V and J ends lost 2 bases and 4 bases respectively, with 12 bases between them. The CDR3 consists of 15 residues. The V gene's germline CDR1 is MDHEN and CDR2 SYDVKM. Written as DNA, the CDR3 is TGTGCCAGCAGTTTAAGAGTTGAAGCATACAATGAGCAGTTCTTC. Its translation is CASSLRVEAYNEQFF. Full variable domain (outside the CDR3, taken from reference TRBV28 and TRBJ2-1): DVKVTQSSRYLVKRTGEKVFLECVQDMDHENMFWYRQDPGLGLRLIYFSYDVKMKEKGDIPEGYSVSREKKERFSLILESASTNQTSMYLCASSLRVEAYNEQFFGPGTRLTVL.

Points on this clone: The junction shows a germline mismatch at one end, possibly a read error. V is TRBV14 and J is TRBJ2-4, with D possibly TRBD2 on 5 matching bases. This CDR3 region has 12 residues. Germline CDR1 and CDR2: SGHDN and FVKESK. The CDR3 here is CASSQDGEYRSF. In DNA, the CDR3 is TGTGCCAGCAGCCAAGATGGGGAGTATCGGTCCTTC. The whole variable domain, remainder taken from reference TRBV14 and TRBJ2-4, is EAGVTQFPSHSVIEKGQTVTLRCDPISGHDNLYWYRRVMGKEIKFLLHFVKESKQDESGMPNNRFLAERTGGTYSTLKVQPAELEDSGVYFCASSQDGEYRSFGAGTRLSVL.

The rearrangement uses TRBV4-3 and TRBJ2-2; D remains unclear. V was cut by 0 bases and J by 6 bases, with 8 bases left in between. Germline CDR1 is LGHNA and CDR2 is YSLEER. The CDR3 consists of 14 residues. The CDR3 loop is CASSQDQFAGELFF. CDR3 bases: TGCGCCAGCAGCCAAGATCAGTTCGCCGGGGAGCTGTTTTTT.

The V and J genes are TRBV18 and TRBJ1-1, with TRBD1 matching over 10 bases. The J segment lost 8 bases and the V segment lost 3 bases, leaving 3 bases of the junction unmatched. Looked up from germline, CDR1 is KGHSH and CDR2 is LQKENI. The CDR3 contains 13 residues. The CDR3 region has the DNA TGTGCCAGCTCACCTAAGGACAGGGGGGAAGCTTTCTTT. It specifies CASSPKDRGEAFF.

This rearrangement joins TRBV11-3 to TRBJ2-5; D not resolved. CDR1 is SGHNT and CDR2 is YENEEA in the germline V gene. V was cut by 0 bases and J by 5 bases, with 4 bases left in between. The CDR3 runs 12 residues. CDR3 region: CASSLEGETQYF. The CDR3 nucleotides are TGTGCCAGCAGCTTAGAGGGTGAGACCCAGTACTTC.

The rearrangement joins TRBV6-5 to TRBJ2-1, with D maybe TRBD2 (6 bases). The V end lost 2 bases, the J end lost 3 bases, and 14 bases lay between the germline ends. This CDR3 contains 16 residues. The germline gives CDR1 MNHEY, CDR2 SVGAGI. CDR3 in amino acids: CASSYTSSAVYNEQFF. The CDR3 DNA reads TGTGCCAGCAGTTACACCTCTAGCGCCGTCTACAATGAGCAGTTCTTC.

V usage is TRBV7-6 and J usage is TRBJ2-3; D possibly corresponds to TRBD1 (6 bases). Per the germline V gene, CDR1 is SGHVS and CDR2 is FNYEAQ. V lost 2 bases and J lost 6, with 21 bases in between. The CDR3 loop spans 17 amino acids. The CDR3 nucleotides read TGTGCCAGCAGCTTATCTTTTCCCGAACAGGGCGAGGATACGCAGTATTTT. Residues: CASSLSFPEQGEDTQYF. The full variable domain, its missing parts supplied by reference TRBV7-6 and TRBJ2-3, is GAGVSQSPRYKVTKRGQDVALRCDPISGHVSLYWYRQALGQGPEFLTYFNYEAQQDKSGLPNDRFSAERPEGSISTLTIQRTEQRDSAMYRCASSLSFPEQGEDTQYFGPGTRLTVL.

This clone was observed once. The chain joins TRBV2 to TRBJ2-5; the match to TRBD1 covers 7 bases. Germline V lookup: CDR1 SNHLY, CDR2 FYNNEI. This CDR3 comprises 13 residues. The V and J ends lost 5 bases and 5 bases, in that order; junction bases with no gene match: 5. In DNA, the CDR3 is TGTGCCAGCAGTCGACAGGGTCAGGAGACCCAGTACTTC. Residues: CASSRQGQETQYF.

This rearrangement joins TRBV2 to TRBJ1-2; D gene unclear. The CDR3 covers 14 residues. The germline CDR1 and CDR2 sequences are SNHLY and FYNNEI. Trimming left V 6 bases short and J 1 base short, with 12 bases between. The CDR3 region is CASRAAPNNYGYTF. The DNA of the CDR3 is TGTGCCAGCAGGGCAGCTCCAAATAACTATGGCTACACCTTC.

The chain couples TRBV6-6 to TRBJ1-2; 9 nucleotides match TRBD1. V shed 6 bases, J shed 6 bases, and the junction held 5 bases outside the gene matches. In germline, CDR1 is MNHNY, CDR2 SVGAGI (reference sequence). The CDR3 consists of 13 residues. CDR3 region: CASSNRGRDGYTF. The CDR3 nucleotides are TGTGCCAGCAGCAACAGGGGGCGGGATGGCTACACCTTC.

The chain is built from TRBV19 and TRBJ2-1, with TRBD1 matching 8 bases. This CDR3 has 15 residues. Germline V lookup: CDR1 LNHDA, CDR2 SQIVND (reference sequence). V lost 3 bases to trimming and J lost 0 bases; unmatched junction nucleotides: 1. The CDR3 protein is CASSMGTGSYNEQFF. In DNA form, the CDR3 reads TGTGCCAGTAGTATGGGGACAGGCTCCTACAATGAGCAGTTCTTC.

The chain recombines TRBV2 with TRBJ2-7; possibly TRBD1 for D (6 bases). Trimming pared 9 bases from V and 7 bases from J, leaving 16 bases between. This CDR3 is 12 amino acids long. Looked up from germline, CDR1 is SNHLY and CDR2 is FYNNEI. CDR3 residues: CASSPRQVEQYF. DNA for the CDR3: TGTGCCAGTTCGCCTCGACAGGTAGAGCAGTACTTC.

The chain has TRBV4-2 and TRBJ2-7; D might be TRBD1 (5 bases). V gave up 4 bases and J gave up 0 bases, with 13 bases separating them. From germline, CDR1 is LGHNA and CDR2 YNFKEQ. This CDR3 region has 15 residues. CDR3 protein: CASSLRQGASYEQYF. DNA of the CDR3: TGTGCCAGCAGCCTCCGGCAGGGCGCCTCCTACGAGCAGTACTTC.

This sequence joins TRBV27 and TRBJ1-5; D remains ambiguous. The CDR3 loop spans 13 amino acids. V was trimmed by 3 bases and J by 7 bases, leaving 10 bases between them. The germline V gene encodes CDR1 MNHEY and CDR2 SMNVEV (reference sequence). CDR3 amino acids: CASSLEGQQPQHF. The CDR3 DNA is TGTGCCAGCAGTTTGGAGGGCCAACAGCCCCAGCATTTT.

This chain connects TRBV27 to TRBJ2-1; 11 nucleotides match TRBD2. This CDR3 is built from 17 residues. In germline, CDR1 is MNHEY, CDR2 SMNVEV (reference sequence). V was clipped by 5 bases and J by 3 bases; unmatched bases: 9. CDR3 coding DNA: TGTGCCAGCAGTCCGTATCCGGGACTAGCGGTCTACAATGAGCAGTTCTTC. This sequence encodes CASSPYPGLAVYNEQFF.

The J gene is TRBJ1-2, the V gene TRBV27; D might be TRBD1 (5 bases). This CDR3 region has 13 residues. Between the trimmed V and J ends, which lost 5 bases and 4 bases, there was a span of 11 bases. From germline, CDR1 is MNHEY and CDR2 SMNVEV (reference sequence). CDR3 in amino acids: CASSPRGGYGYTF. The CDR3 DNA follows: TGTGCCAGCAGTCCAAGGGGCGGCTATGGCTACACCTTC.

The chain is built from TRBV18 and TRBJ2-7; 9 bases match TRBD1. The CDR3 length is 17 residues. V shed 3 bases, J shed 3 bases, and the junction held 12 bases outside the gene matches. The germline CDR1 and CDR2 sequences are KGHSH and LQKENI. The CDR3 coding sequence is TGTGCCAGCTCACCGGGGACAGGGCGCCGGGTTTACTACGAGCAGTACTTC. Translated: CASSPGTGRRVYYEQYF.

The V and J genes are TRBV18 and TRBJ2-1; 9 nucleotides line up with TRBD2. This CDR3 comprises 16 residues. Germline V lookup: CDR1 KGHSH, CDR2 LQKENI. Germline trimming cut 4 bases from V and 5 bases from J; bases unmatched to any gene: 9. The CDR3 reads CASSRSSGRRNNEQFF. The CDR3 coding sequence is TGTGCCAGCTCACGCAGTAGCGGGAGAAGGAACAATGAGCAGTTCTTC.